The 27 T cell receptor beta chains below come from one sample, sequenced in a study of blood T cell repertoires in COVID-19. Clones were sequenced by immunoSEQ multiplex PCR, and TCRdb holds only the in-frame ones, with some missing. The repertoire consists of 200,000 to 300,000 clones, with approximately 85% occurring once and the leading ten covering roughly an eighth. Sequenced material: peripheral blood. These receptors all stem from a man older than 75 with acute or convalescent COVID-19.

In this sample, this clone turned up once. The CDR3 sequence is CATRWTVNTGELFF. CDR3 bases: TGTGCCACCAGATGGACAGTGAACACCGGGGAGCTGTTTTTT. The chain uses TRBV27 and TRBJ2-2; D is possibly TRBD1 (6 bases). Trimming took 10 bases from V and 1 from J, leaving 13 bases between them. The CDR3 has 14 residues. Germline V CDR1 and CDR2: MNHEY, SMNVEV (reference sequence).

This chain connects TRBV5-1 to TRBJ2-7; D remains unclear. Between the trimmed V and J ends, which lost 1 base and 5 bases, there was a span of 4 bases. Germline V gene lookup returns CDR1 SGHRS and CDR2 YFSETQ. This CDR3 is built from 11 residues. CDR3 DNA sequence: TGCGCCAGCAGCTTGTTCGACGAGCAGTACTTC. Amino acids: CASSLFDEQYF.

The V call is TRBV5-1, the J call TRBJ1-1; 7 nucleotides agree with TRBD1. The CDR3 is 15 residues long. Germline CDR1 SGHRS, CDR2 YFSETQ. After removal of 0 bases from V and 1 base from J, the junction contained 3 bases not matched to a gene. The DNA of the CDR3 is TGCGCCAGCAGCTTGGGGAACAGGGGGAACACTGAAGCTTTCTTT. Protein product: CASSLGNRGNTEAFF.

The chain recombines TRBV5-1 with TRBJ2-1, with D unresolved. Germline loops: CDR1 SGHRS, CDR2 YFSETQ. The CDR3 covers 12 residues. Trimming took off 4 bases at V and 8 bases at J, with 10 bases between the two ends. CDR3 loop: CASSLGPHEQFF. As DNA, the CDR3 is TGCGCCAGCAGCCTAGGCCCCCATGAGCAGTTCTTC.

V gene TRBV9 combines with J gene TRBJ2-2; 7 nucleotides align to TRBD1. V lost 0 bases and J lost 6; bases outside the gene matches: 2. This CDR3 has 14 residues. Germline CDR1 and CDR2: SGDLS and YYNGEE. This CDR3 is CASSVETGAGELFF. CDR3 sequence (DNA): TGTGCCAGCAGCGTAGAAACAGGGGCCGGGGAGCTGTTTTTT.

The genes are TRBV3-1 (or the pseudogene TRBV3-2) and TRBJ2-1; D is unresolved. Germline V gene sequence: CDR1 LGHDT, CDR2 YNNKEL (reference sequence). The CDR3 length is 15 residues. V was pared by 1 base and J by 0 bases, with 7 bases between. In DNA, the CDR3 is TGTGCCAGCAGCCAAGTATTAGCCTCCTACAATGAGCAGTTCTTC. It translates to CASSQVLASYNEQFF.

The rearrangement links TRBV9 to TRBJ2-7, with 8 bases aligning to TRBD2. Germline CDR1 and CDR2: SGDLS and YYNGEE. Trimming removed 4 bases from V and 3 bases from J; junction bases left unmatched: 0. CDR3 size: 12 residues. The chain's CDR3 is CASSRGGYEQYF. CDR3 bases: TGTGCCAGCAGCCGGGGGGGCTACGAGCAGTACTTC.

The chain carries TRBV27 and TRBJ2-7, with TRBD2 identical over 11 bases. The CDR3 has 18 amino acids. The germline V gene encodes CDR1 MNHEY and CDR2 SMNVEV (reference sequence). J lost 1 base, V lost 3 bases, and 11 bases had no gene match. CDR3 region: CASSFTRLAGTISYEQYF. CDR3 nucleotides: TGTGCCAGCAGTTTCACTCGACTAGCGGGGACGATTTCCTACGAGCAGTACTTC.

Regarding this clone: The same CDR3 also results from other DNA sequences found in this sample. The chain employs TRBV5-1 and TRBJ1-1; D ambiguous. The V end lost 4 bases, the J end lost 1 base, and 8 bases lay between the germline ends. This CDR3 region has 13 residues. Germline loops: CDR1 SGHRS, CDR2 YFSETQ. CDR3 sequence (DNA): TGCGCCAGCAGCCCTACGCCGAACACTGAAGCTTTCTTT. Protein product: CASSPTPNTEAFF.

The rearrangement links TRBV18 to TRBJ2-6; TRBD1 aligns across 8 bases. Germline loops: CDR1 KGHSH, CDR2 LQKENI. The J segment lost 3 bases and the V segment lost 10 bases, leaving 11 bases of the junction unmatched. This CDR3 region has 16 residues. The chain's CDR3 is CATTPQGAGGANVLTF. The DNA for the CDR3 is TGTGCCACCACCCCCCAGGGGGCGGGTGGGGCCAACGTCCTGACTTTC.

The chain employs TRBV9 and TRBJ2-1, with D possibly matching TRBD2 (5 bases). There are 13 residues in the CDR3. The V and J ends lost 3 bases and 10 bases respectively, with 14 bases between them. The germline V gene has CDR1 SGDLS and CDR2 YYNGEE. The CDR3 here is CASSAVSVSEQFF. CDR3 DNA sequence: TGTGCCAGCAGCGCCGTTAGCGTTTCCGAGCAGTTCTTC.

This rearrangement joins TRBV6-5 to TRBJ1-1, with D possibly being TRBD1 (5 bases). The germline V gene encodes CDR1 MNHEY and CDR2 SVGAGI. There are 12 residues in the CDR3. Trimming left V 2 bases short and J 6 bases short, with 7 bases between. CDR3 bases: TGTGCCAGCAGTTACACACAGGCTGAAGCTTTCTTT. Translated, it gives CASSYTQAEAFF.

The chain combines TRBV4-1 with TRBJ2-7; 9 nucleotides agree with TRBD1. Losses at the gene ends were 4 bases for V and 3 bases for J; bases not matched to a gene: 10. The CDR3 covers 16 residues. The germline V gene encodes CDR1 MGHRA and CDR2 YSYEKL. The CDR3 spells CASSLLQGAGLYEQYF. The CDR3 nucleotides are TGCGCCAGCAGCCTCTTACAGGGGGCCGGACTCTACGAGCAGTACTTC.

This chain connects TRBV4-3 to TRBJ2-3, with D possibly TRBD1 on 6 matching bases. From germline, CDR1 is LGHNA and CDR2 YSLEER. CDR3 size: 17 residues. The V end lost 1 base, the J end lost 0 bases, and 14 bases lay between the germline ends. As DNA, the CDR3 is TGCGCCAGCAGCCAAGGACCCTGGACAGCTAGCACAGATACGCAGTATTTT. Its translation is CASSQGPWTASTDTQYF.

The V gene is TRBV12-3 or TRBV12-4, the J gene TRBJ2-2, with D possibly matching TRBD2 (5 bases). There are 13 residues in the CDR3. The V gene lost 1 base and the J gene lost 6 bases, with 6 bases spanning the gap. CDR3: CASSLGGAGELFF. The CDR3 DNA is TGTGCCAGCAGTTTAGGGGGAGCCGGGGAGCTGTTTTTT.

This clone was recorded a few times. The rearrangement uses TRBV18 and TRBJ1-5; D is perhaps TRBD1 (5 bases). V was pared by 2 bases and J by 7 bases, with 18 bases between. The CDR3 extends over 16 amino acids. The germline CDR1 and CDR2 sequences are KGHSH and LQKENI. This CDR3 reads CASSPVGPGRGQPQHF. Written as DNA, the CDR3 is TGTGCCAGCTCACCAGTAGGGCCCGGGAGGGGACAGCCCCAGCATTTT.

The chain joins TRBV10-3 to TRBJ2-7, with TRBD1 as a possible D gene (5 bases). This CDR3 has 12 residues. V was clipped by 6 bases and J by 5 bases, with 11 bases between them. CDR1 and CDR2 (germline): ENHRY, SYGVKD. CDR3 loop: CAIRGSGNEQYF. For the CDR3, the DNA is TGTGCCATCAGGGGGTCAGGGAACGAGCAGTACTTC.

This clone was recorded a few times. The chain couples TRBV5-5 to TRBJ2-7, with TRBD2 identical over 13 bases. There are 16 residues in the CDR3. V trimming: 6 bases; J trimming: 3 bases; junction bases outside the gene matches: 9. Germline CDR1 is SGHKS and CDR2 is YYEKEE (reference sequence). CDR3 sequence (DNA): TGTGCCAGCACCCTAGTCGGGACTAGCGGGATCTACGAGCAGTACTTC. The encoded protein is CASTLVGTSGIYEQYF.

V is TRBV7-2 and J is TRBJ1-5, with 7 bases identical to TRBD1. Germline loops: CDR1 SGHTA, CDR2 FQGNSA. V lost 4 bases, J lost 4 bases, and 4 bases stayed unmatched. There are 14 residues in the CDR3. For the CDR3, the DNA is TGTGCCAGCAGCTCCGGGACAGTGAATCAGCCCCAGCATTTT. It encodes CASSSGTVNQPQHF.

The J gene is TRBJ1-3, the V gene TRBV2; 7 bases are shared with TRBD1. CDR1 is SNHLY, CDR2 FYNNEI, per germline. V trimming: 6 bases; J trimming: 4 bases; junction bases outside the gene matches: 12. This CDR3 spans 16 amino acids. In DNA, the CDR3 is TGTGCCAGCAGCGCTAGACAGGGAAGGTCCGGAAACACCATATATTTT. The encoded protein is CASSARQGRSGNTIYF.

This chain connects TRBV2 to TRBJ2-5; 8 bases map to TRBD1. This CDR3 comprises 12 residues. V dropped 8 bases and J dropped 5; count of bases not matched to a gene: 4. CDR1 SNHLY and CDR2 FYNNEI come from the germline V gene. CDR3 sequence: CASFGQGETQYF. DNA for the CDR3: TGTGCCAGCTTCGGACAGGGCGAGACCCAGTACTTC. The variable domain in full, with the rest retrieved from reference TRBV2 and TRBJ2-5, is EPEVTQTPSHQVTQMGQEVILRCVPISNHLYFYWYRQILGQKVEFLVSFYNNEISEKSEIFDDQFSVERPDGSNFTLKIRSTKLEDSAMYFCASFGQGETQYFGPGTRLLVL.

This chain uses TRBV6-5 with TRBJ2-1, with a tentative D call TRBD1 (8 bases). CDR3 length: 15 amino acids. Germline CDR1 reads MNHEY; CDR2 reads SVGAGI. V shed 5 bases and J shed 3 bases, with 14 bases lying between them. CDR3 sequence: CASSRTGGDYNEQFF. The CDR3, as DNA: TGTGCCAGCAGTCGCACAGGGGGGGACTACAATGAGCAGTTCTTC.

The rearrangement joins TRBV13 to TRBJ2-2, with 12 positions matching TRBD1. The J segment lost 5 bases and the V segment lost 2 bases, leaving 3 bases of the junction unmatched. Per the germline V gene, CDR1 is PRHDT and CDR2 is FYEKMQ (reference sequence). This CDR3 has 16 amino acids. CDR3 region: CASSLMGQGATGELFF. The CDR3 DNA reads as TGTGCCAGCAGCTTAATGGGACAGGGGGCGACCGGGGAGCTGTTTTTT.

V usage is TRBV7-3 and J usage is TRBJ1-2; a possible D gene is TRBD1 (6 bases). This CDR3 comprises 15 residues. The germline gives CDR1 SGHTA, CDR2 FQGTGA. The V gene lost 5 bases and the J gene lost 2 bases, with 15 bases spanning the gap. CDR3 sequence (DNA): TGTGCCAGCAGCCCAACCGGGGGGCTAAACTATGGCTACACCTTC. This codes for CASSPTGGLNYGYTF.

This clone was recorded only once. The chain combines TRBV7-2 with TRBJ2-2; TRBD1 might be the D (6 bases). Looked up from germline, CDR1 is SGHTA and CDR2 is FQGNSA. The germline V and J ends were trimmed by 1 base and 6 bases, with 12 bases remaining between them. This CDR3 has 15 amino acids. The CDR3 reads CASSLDRVRSGELFF. The CDR3 bases are TGTGCCAGCAGCTTAGACAGGGTCAGGTCCGGGGAGCTGTTTTTT.

The chain carries TRBV5-6 and TRBJ1-5; tentatively, D is TRBD1 (6 bases). Between the trimmed V and J ends, which lost 5 bases and 5 bases, there was a span of 8 bases. The germline CDR1 and CDR2 sequences are SGHDT and YYEEEE. The CDR3 length is 12 residues. The CDR3 here is CASRKGDQPQHF. The CDR3 DNA is TGTGCCAGCAGGAAGGGGGATCAGCCCCAGCATTTT.

This chain links TRBV5-1 with TRBJ1-1; D is possibly TRBD1 (5 bases). Trimming removed 4 bases from V and 3 bases from J, with 10 bases in between. Per germline, CDR1 SGHRS and CDR2 YFSETQ. This CDR3 has 13 amino acids. This CDR3 is CASSTQGDTEAFF. CDR3 DNA sequence: TGCGCCAGCAGCACACAAGGGGACACTGAAGCTTTCTTT.